One TCR beta chain is described in this entry. Its specificity is not known. The data were produced by immunoSEQ multiplex PCR, yet TCRdb's version contains in-frame clones alone and is incomplete. The table lists about 160,000 clones, approximately 94% of them singletons. This entry belongs to a study of T cell responses to AZD1222 COVID-19 vaccine. Findings and caveats of the study: Spike-wide vaccine-associated CD4 TCRs dominated at 160-218 and 743-854.

The CDR3 is 14 residues long. Trimming removed 2 bases from V and 6 bases from J, with 11 bases in between. Germline V gene lookup returns CDR1 SNHLY and CDR2 FYNNEI. Researchers grouped second doses given at about 4 or about 12 weeks into one pool. The specimen comprised peripheral blood, sampled 28 days after the second AZD1222 dose. This receptor was taken from an adult who received the AZD1222 COVID-19 vaccine. The chain couples TRBV2 to TRBJ1-5; maybe TRBD1 (6 bases). CDR3 residues: CASSELQGGQPQHF. The CDR3 DNA reads as TGTGCCAGCAGTGAACTACAGGGTGGTCAGCCCCAGCATTTT.